The clone carrying this T cell receptor (beta chain) was recorded a few times. Germline CDR1 reads MNHEY; CDR2 reads SMNVEV (reference sequence). The CDR3 consists of 14 residues. V lost 3 bases and J 0 bases, leaving 9 bases between the germline ends. The data derive from a study of blood T cell repertoires in COVID-19. Study-wide background: The United States, Italy and Spain provided the acute and convalescent COVID-19 samples. The cDNA or gDNA used as material had been derived from T cells, B-cell-depleted T cells, or PBMCs.

Per the study methods: Using reference gene primer amplification, nucleated cell counts were estimated. Using immunoSEQ multiplex PCR, the repertoire was profiled, and TCRdb retains in-frame clones only, with some absent. Clonal size and the V and J genes are those of that table, whereas D and trimming came from the DNA. The sample consists of roughly 56,000 clones, 65% to 90% of them appearing once. Input material: peripheral blood. The receptor comes from a human donor in a cohort sampled during active COVID-19. V usage is TRBV27 and J usage is TRBJ2-7, with a tentative D call TRBD2 (6 bases). The CDR3 nucleotides read TGTGCCAGCAGTTTGGACGGGAGCTCCTACGAGCAGTACTTC. This codes for CASSLDGSSYEQYF.